The entry that follows covers one T cell receptor (beta chain) sequence. The antigen remains unidentified. The sample originates from a study of cytotoxic CD8 clonotypes in ibrutinib-treated CLL. Sequencing was performed with immunoSEQ multiplex PCR; in TCRdb, only in-frame clones are kept and a portion is missing. The data hold about 310,000 clones, with approximately 80% observed a single time. The CDR3 covers 14 residues. V shed 11 bases and J shed 3 bases, with 17 bases lying between them. Per the germline V gene, CDR1 is ENHRY and CDR2 is SYGVKD. Study-level results: An increase in clonality occurred at ibrutinib response, followed by a return toward baseline at progression. In comparison with age-matched healthy donors, baseline clonality was higher and tracked circulating CD8+ T-cell counts. A difference in sampling times existed between sustained-remission and progressing patients.

The sample here was PBMCs, taken before ibrutinib treatment. This rearrangement joins TRBV10-3 to TRBJ2-1; TRBD2 is a possible D gene (6 bases). This TCR was recovered from a human donor with chronic lymphocytic leukemia. This chain's CDR3 is CALRRGDDYNEQFF. DNA of the CDR3: TGTGCCCTCCGGCGGGGAGACGACTACAATGAGCAGTTCTTC.